This T cell receptor beta chain is from a study of blood T cell repertoires in COVID-19. About the research overall: COVID-19 samples collected from the United States, Italy and Spain covered acute and convalescent phases. Nucleic acid was either cDNA or gDNA, and it came from T cells, B-cell-depleted T cells, or PBMCs.

Original processing methods: Nucleated cell counts were estimated from reference gene primer amplification. Clones were sequenced by immunoSEQ multiplex PCR, and TCRdb holds only the in-frame ones, with some missing. V, J and clone size are taken as reported in that table, and D and trimming were inferred from the DNA itself. The sample yields tens of thousands of clones, roughly 87% seen once. The CDR3 spans 15 residues. Germline V gene sequence: CDR1 SGDLS, CDR2 YYNGEE. V lost 0 bases, J lost 0 bases, and 8 bases lay in between. The sequence was collected from a man older than 75 with acute or convalescent COVID-19. The sequenced sample was peripheral blood. V is TRBV9 and J is TRBJ2-3, with D uncertain. CDR3 bases: TGTGCCAGCAGCGTAGACAGCTCTAGCACAGATACGCAGTATTTT. Its translation is CASSVDSSSTDTQYF.